This T cell receptor beta chain was found in a study of blood T cell repertoires in COVID-19. As for the study in general: From T cells, B-cell-depleted T cells, or PBMCs came the material, which was cDNA or gDNA.

The protocol was immunoSEQ multiplex PCR, while the TCRdb copy is restricted to in-frame clones and leaves out a portion. Of about 99,000 clones in the sample, roughly 89% were seen once. In germline, CDR1 is LGHNT, CDR2 FRNRAP. V was trimmed by 2 bases and J by 7 bases, leaving 14 bases between them. The CDR3 contains 14 residues. Source material: peripheral blood. The clonotype was recovered from an elderly woman in a cohort sampled during active COVID-19. This chain uses TRBV12-5 with TRBJ1-2; D unclear. CDR3 in amino acids: CASGLPTLEGGYTF. The CDR3 coding sequence is TGTGCTAGTGGTTTGCCGACTCTTGAAGGTGGCTACACCTTC.